Given below is one TCR beta chain in context. The sample comes from a study of lymphopenia after photon versus proton radiotherapy. Clones were sequenced by immunoSEQ multiplex PCR, and TCRdb holds only the in-frame ones, with some missing. The sample lists under 20,000 clones; 88% were seen once. V lost 1 base and J 4 bases, leaving 10 bases between the germline ends. CDR1 and CDR2 (germline): SGHTA, FQGNSA. CDR3 length: 15 residues. The chain employs TRBV7-2 and TRBJ1-4; unclear D gene. The TCR originated in a man between 65 and 85 years old with pancreatic cancer. This specimen consisted of peripheral blood, obtained from a patient treated with proton-based radiotherapy. The CDR3 DNA reads TGTGCCAGCAGCTTAGTTTCGGGGAATAATGAAAAACTGTTTTTT. Residues: CASSLVSGNNEKLFF.